Listed below are T cell receptor beta chains from one sample, sequenced in a study of blood T cell repertoires in COVID-19. Assay used: immunoSEQ multiplex PCR; TCRdb lists only in-frame clones, some missing. In the table there are hundreds of thousands of clones, roughly 82% of which are singletons. Sequencing used peripheral blood. Receptors originate from a woman at least 80 years old with COVID-19, enrolled during active disease. The CDR3 runs from the conserved cysteine through the conserved F or W. Fields, in order: D gene, J gene, clone size, CDR3 length, V gene, CDR3 protein, CDR3 DNA. A D gene is named only where the DNA matches it firmly. Size values are once, few and many counts, or a class for expanded clones, and some rows have none.

d_gene: TRBD1; j_gene: TRBJ2-1; abundance: .; len: 17; v_gene: TRBV14; CDR3aa: CASSQGGQGARINEQFF; CDR3nt: TGTGCCAGCAGCCAAGGCGGACAGGGGGCGCGCATCAATGAGCAGTTCTTC
d_gene: .; j_gene: TRBJ1-1; abundance: once; len: 14; v_gene: TRBV2; CDR3aa: CASSSSGTPTGAFF; CDR3nt: TGTGCCAGCAGTTCATCCGGGACTCCAACGGGAGCTTTCTTT
d_gene: .; j_gene: TRBJ2-1; abundance: .; len: 15; v_gene: TRBV5-1; CDR3aa: CASSIGGALNNEQFF; CDR3nt: TGCGCCAGCAGCATTGGGGGGGCCCTAAACAATGAGCAGTTCTTC
d_gene: .; j_gene: TRBJ1-1; abundance: .; len: 11; v_gene: TRBV20-1; CDR3aa: CSASRGTEAFF; CDR3nt: TGCAGTGCTAGTCGCGGCACTGAAGCTTTCTTT
d_gene: .; j_gene: TRBJ1-1; abundance: .; len: 13; v_gene: TRBV6-5; CDR3aa: CASQGIMNTEAFF; CDR3nt: TGTGCCAGTCAGGGGATAATGAACACTGAAGCTTTCTTT
d_gene: TRBD1; j_gene: TRBJ1-2; abundance: few; len: 16; v_gene: TRBV3-1/TRBV3-2; CDR3aa: CASSQEGQMGVYGYTF; CDR3nt: TGTGCCAGCAGCCAAGAGGGACAGATGGGAGTCTATGGCTACACCTTC
d_gene: .; j_gene: TRBJ1-5; abundance: .; len: 12; v_gene: TRBV28; CDR3aa: CASTTSWRAQHF; CDR3nt: TGTGCCAGCACCACGAGTTGGAGGGCCCAGCATTTT
d_gene: .; j_gene: TRBJ2-2; abundance: .; len: 16; v_gene: TRBV7-2; CDR3aa: CASSQGQRARTGELFF; CDR3nt: TGTGCCAGCAGCCAGGGCCAAAGGGCCCGCACCGGGGAGCTGTTTTTT
d_gene: TRBD2; j_gene: TRBJ2-1; abundance: .; len: 16; v_gene: TRBV4-3; CDR3aa: CASSQEGDYLYNEQFF; CDR3nt: TGCGCCAGCAGCCAAGAAGGGGACTACCTCTACAATGAGCAGTTCTTC
d_gene: TRBD2; j_gene: TRBJ2-2; abundance: .; len: 16; v_gene: TRBV28; CDR3aa: CASSYHRLAETGELFF; CDR3nt: TGTGCCAGCAGTTACCACCGGCTAGCGGAAACCGGGGAGCTGTTTTTT
d_gene: .; j_gene: TRBJ1-2; abundance: .; len: 13; v_gene: TRBV5-1; CDR3aa: CASSLAGDNGYTF; CDR3nt: TGCGCCAGCAGCTTGGCAGGGGACAATGGCTACACCTTC
d_gene: TRBD1; j_gene: TRBJ1-6; abundance: once; len: 12; v_gene: TRBV6-5; CDR3aa: CASGQGDSPLHF; CDR3nt: TGTGCCAGCGGACAGGGGGATTCACCCCTCCACTTT
d_gene: TRBD2; j_gene: TRBJ2-5; abundance: .; len: 16; v_gene: TRBV27; CDR3aa: CASSLSRLAGEKTQYF; CDR3nt: TGTGCCAGCAGTTTATCGAGACTAGCGGGGGAAAAGACCCAGTACTTC
d_gene: TRBD2; j_gene: TRBJ2-3; abundance: few; len: 16; v_gene: TRBV7-2; CDR3aa: CASSLYSGGHTDTQYF; CDR3nt: TGTGCCAGCAGCTTATATTCGGGGGGTCACACAGATACGCAGTATTTT
d_gene: TRBD1; j_gene: TRBJ1-1; abundance: .; len: 15; v_gene: TRBV11-3; CDR3aa: CASSLVDRGLVEAFF; CDR3nt: TGTGCCAGCAGCTTAGTAGACAGGGGGCTTGTTGAAGCTTTCTTT